This is a list of T cell receptor beta chains from one sample in a study of T cell responses to AZD1222 COVID-19 vaccine. The protocol was immunoSEQ multiplex PCR, while the TCRdb copy is restricted to in-frame clones and leaves out a portion. The table records about 93,000 clones, nearly 90% of them present only once. Sequenced here: peripheral blood, sampled on day 0 of MenACWY control vaccination. Every receptor here comes from an adult in good health. CDR3s include the opening cysteine and the closing phenylalanine or tryptophan. A D gene is named only where the DNA matches it firmly. Rows may omit the clone size; those that give it use once, few, many or a size class.

d_call: TRBD1; clone_size: -; v_call: TRBV7-2; j_call: TRBJ1-1; cdr3_nt: TGTGCCAGCCTCCGCTCGAGGACAGGGAACACTGAAGCTTTCTTT; cdr3_aa: CASLRSRTGNTEAFF
d_call: TRBD2; clone_size: -; v_call: TRBV12-3/TRBV12-4; j_call: TRBJ2-5; cdr3_nt: TGTGCCAGCACCCCGGGAGGGGGTGAGACCCAGTACTTC; cdr3_aa: CASTPGGGETQYF
d_call: -; clone_size: -; v_call: TRBV10-3; j_call: TRBJ1-6; cdr3_nt: TGTGCCATCAGATCCAGGGAGGATAATTCACCCCTCCACTTT; cdr3_aa: CAIRSREDNSPLHF
d_call: -; clone_size: once; v_call: TRBV7-9; j_call: TRBJ2-3; cdr3_nt: TGTGCCAGCAGCTTAGCGTTCGGACAGTATACGCAGTATTTT; cdr3_aa: CASSLAFGQYTQYF
d_call: TRBD1; clone_size: -; v_call: TRBV28; j_call: TRBJ2-2; cdr3_nt: TGTGCCAGCACGGGACAGGGGCAGCGCGGGGAGCTGTTTTTT; cdr3_aa: CASTGQGQRGELFF
d_call: -; clone_size: -; v_call: TRBV11-2; j_call: TRBJ1-2; cdr3_nt: TGTGCCAGCAGCGTATCGGGAGGGAAGGGCTACACCTTC; cdr3_aa: CASSVSGGKGYTF
d_call: -; clone_size: -; v_call: TRBV10-3; j_call: TRBJ2-7; cdr3_nt: TGTGCACACTCCGGGACGGACTCCTACGAGCAGTACTTC; cdr3_aa: CAHSGTDSYEQYF
d_call: -; clone_size: -; v_call: TRBV5-1; j_call: TRBJ2-3; cdr3_nt: TGCGCCAGCAGCTTGGGCAGGGCAGATACGCAGTATTTT; cdr3_aa: CASSLGRADTQYF
d_call: -; clone_size: once; v_call: TRBV6-2/TRBV6-3; j_call: TRBJ2-3; cdr3_nt: TGTGCCAGCAGTTACGGGGGGCTCACAGATACGCAGTATTTT; cdr3_aa: CASSYGGLTDTQYF
d_call: -; clone_size: -; v_call: TRBV19; j_call: TRBJ2-2; cdr3_nt: TGTGCCAGTAAATCCCCGGGGGGCCGGAACACCGGGGAGCTGTTTTTT; cdr3_aa: CASKSPGGRNTGELFF
d_call: -; clone_size: once; v_call: TRBV7-2; j_call: TRBJ1-4; cdr3_nt: TGTGCCAGCACCCCCACCAGGGCAGGTGAAAAACTGTTTTTT; cdr3_aa: CASTPTRAGEKLFF
d_call: -; clone_size: -; v_call: TRBV19; j_call: TRBJ1-4; cdr3_nt: TGTGCCAGTAGTATGCGAGGCGGTGAGAAACTGTTTTTT; cdr3_aa: CASSMRGGEKLFF
d_call: TRBD2; clone_size: few; v_call: TRBV27; j_call: TRBJ2-7; cdr3_nt: TGTGCCAGCAGTTCACCTCGGGGGGTAGAGTACTTC; cdr3_aa: CASSSPRGVEYF
d_call: -; clone_size: -; v_call: TRBV7-9; j_call: TRBJ1-3; cdr3_nt: TGTGCCAGCAGCCCCGGGACCGTTACTTACTCTGGAAACACCATATATTTT; cdr3_aa: CASSPGTVTYSGNTIYF
d_call: TRBD1; clone_size: -; v_call: TRBV6-4; j_call: TRBJ1-1; cdr3_nt: TGTGCCACCCCAGAGCAGGGGGGCACTGAAGCTTTCTTT; cdr3_aa: CATPEQGGTEAFF
d_call: -; clone_size: -; v_call: TRBV7-3; j_call: TRBJ1-1; cdr3_nt: TGTGCCAGCAGCCCCTCTGGGGTGTTGGACACTGAAGCTTTCTTT; cdr3_aa: CASSPSGVLDTEAFF
d_call: -; clone_size: -; v_call: TRBV6-2/TRBV6-3; j_call: TRBJ1-1; cdr3_nt: TGTGCCAGCAGTTACTTATGGACTGAAGCTTTCTTT; cdr3_aa: CASSYLWTEAFF
d_call: -; clone_size: -; v_call: TRBV7-9; j_call: TRBJ1-4; cdr3_nt: TGTGCCAGCAGCCCGGGTCAGGGCTATGAAAAACTGTTTTTT; cdr3_aa: CASSPGQGYEKLFF
d_call: TRBD2; clone_size: -; v_call: TRBV18; j_call: TRBJ2-3; cdr3_nt: TGTGCCAGCTCACCACCGTCTAGCGGGGGGCCTGGTACGCAGTATTTT; cdr3_aa: CASSPPSSGGPGTQYF
d_call: TRBD2; clone_size: once; v_call: TRBV4-3; j_call: TRBJ2-3; cdr3_nt: TGCGCCAGCAGCCAACTTACTAGCGGGGGGGCCGCAGATACGCAGTATTTT; cdr3_aa: CASSQLTSGGAADTQYF
d_call: TRBD1; clone_size: -; v_call: TRBV29-1; j_call: TRBJ1-2; cdr3_nt: TGCAGCGTTGACCCAGGGACAGGGAATAACTATGGCTACACCTTC; cdr3_aa: CSVDPGTGNNYGYTF
d_call: -; clone_size: -; v_call: TRBV10-3; j_call: TRBJ1-1; cdr3_nt: TGTGCCATCAGTCGTGGTAGTGGCACTGAAGCTTTCTTT; cdr3_aa: CAISRGSGTEAFF
d_call: TRBD1; clone_size: -; v_call: TRBV19; j_call: TRBJ2-7; cdr3_nt: TGTGCCAGTAGGGACAGGGCGGCCTACGAGCAGTACTTC; cdr3_aa: CASRDRAAYEQYF
d_call: -; clone_size: once; v_call: TRBV6-5; j_call: TRBJ1-4; cdr3_nt: TGTGCCAGCAGACCGGGGGGGGCAGGTGAAAAACTGTTTTTT; cdr3_aa: CASRPGGAGEKLFF
d_call: TRBD2; clone_size: -; v_call: TRBV19; j_call: TRBJ2-3; cdr3_nt: TGTGCCAGTAGTCCCACCCCGGGACTAACAACAGATACGCAGTATTTT; cdr3_aa: CASSPTPGLTTDTQYF
d_call: -; clone_size: -; v_call: TRBV5-1; j_call: TRBJ1-3; cdr3_nt: TGCGCCAGCAGCTTGGACACGAACTCTGGAAACACCATATATTTT; cdr3_aa: CASSLDTNSGNTIYF
d_call: -; clone_size: -; v_call: TRBV5-4; j_call: TRBJ1-1; cdr3_nt: TGTGCCAGCAGCTTGGCTGGCAGAAGAACTGAAGCTTTCTTT; cdr3_aa: CASSLAGRRTEAFF
d_call: -; clone_size: -; v_call: TRBV6-6; j_call: TRBJ1-1; cdr3_nt: TGTGCCAGCAGCTTCCTAGGGGGCACTGAAGCTTTCTTT; cdr3_aa: CASSFLGGTEAFF
d_call: -; clone_size: -; v_call: TRBV3-1/TRBV3-2; j_call: TRBJ1-1; cdr3_nt: TGTGCCAGCAGCCAAGCGGGACTCGGAAGCGGGAACACTGAAGCTTTCTTT; cdr3_aa: CASSQAGLGSGNTEAFF
d_call: TRBD1; clone_size: -; v_call: TRBV6-5; j_call: TRBJ2-5; cdr3_nt: TGTGCCAGCAGTTATGGGACAGGGGTGGGAGAGACCCAGTACTTC; cdr3_aa: CASSYGTGVGETQYF
d_call: -; clone_size: few; v_call: TRBV27; j_call: TRBJ1-2; cdr3_nt: TGTGCCAGCGGATTTAACTATGGCTACACCTTC; cdr3_aa: CASGFNYGYTF
d_call: TRBD1; clone_size: once; v_call: TRBV19; j_call: TRBJ1-5; cdr3_nt: TGTGCCACGAAGGCGGCAGGGGGGCCTAATCAGCCCCAGCATTTT; cdr3_aa: CATKAAGGPNQPQHF
d_call: -; clone_size: once; v_call: TRBV5-4; j_call: TRBJ2-5; cdr3_nt: TGTGCCAGCAGCGTAGCTAGCTTGAAAGAGACCCAGTACTTC; cdr3_aa: CASSVASLKETQYF
d_call: -; clone_size: -; v_call: TRBV6-1; j_call: TRBJ2-5; cdr3_nt: TGTGCCAGCAGTGATAGAGGCACTCGAGAGACCCAGTACTTC; cdr3_aa: CASSDRGTRETQYF
d_call: TRBD2; clone_size: once; v_call: TRBV2; j_call: TRBJ2-5; cdr3_nt: TGTGCCAGCCGGGAGGGAGAGACCCAGTACTTC; cdr3_aa: CASREGETQYF
d_call: -; clone_size: few; v_call: TRBV6-2/TRBV6-3; j_call: TRBJ2-5; cdr3_nt: TGTGCCAGCAGTTACACGCGCGGGGAACGAGAGACCCAGTACTTC; cdr3_aa: CASSYTRGERETQYF
d_call: -; clone_size: -; v_call: TRBV28; j_call: TRBJ1-4; cdr3_nt: TGTGCCAGCAGTTTGGGGGGGGCGCAGACAGAAAAACTGTTTTTT; cdr3_aa: CASSLGGAQTEKLFF
d_call: -; clone_size: -; v_call: TRBV29-1; j_call: TRBJ1-1; cdr3_nt: TGCAGCGTGGCTGTCGCTTCCTGGTTTGGAGCTTTCTTT; cdr3_aa: CSVAVASWFGAFF
d_call: -; clone_size: few; v_call: TRBV4-3; j_call: TRBJ1-2; cdr3_nt: TGCGCCAGCAGCCAAGATATAGCCGGGGCCGGTGGCTACACCTTC; cdr3_aa: CASSQDIAGAGGYTF
d_call: -; clone_size: -; v_call: TRBV30; j_call: TRBJ1-4; cdr3_nt: TGTGCCTGGGGCTGGGGGAATGAAAAACTGTTTTTT; cdr3_aa: CAWGWGNEKLFF
d_call: -; clone_size: -; v_call: TRBV5-4; j_call: TRBJ2-1; cdr3_nt: TGTGCCAGCAACGGACGGGACTATGAGCAGTTCTTC; cdr3_aa: CASNGRDYEQFF
d_call: TRBD1; clone_size: -; v_call: TRBV14; j_call: TRBJ1-6; cdr3_nt: TGTGCCAGCAGCCAGACAGGGCGGGATAATTCACCCCTCCACTTT; cdr3_aa: CASSQTGRDNSPLHF